This TCR beta chain was captured by sequencing in a study of blood T cell repertoires in COVID-19 (dated by TCRdb to 2018 to 2020). Concerning the study at large: The collaborator samples originated in the United States, Italy and Spain and spanned the acute and convalescent phases of COVID-19. The dataset comprised deeply sampled blood TCRbeta repertoires from subjects exposed to, actively infected with, or recovered from COVID-19. The material from the prospective study consisted of cDNA or gDNA derived from T cells, B-cell-depleted T cells, or PBMCs. HLA class I and class II types, where available, came from metadata supplied by the sample provider rather than from assay-based typing. Sample metadata almost always included a de-identified subject ID, COVID-19 status, age in years and sex. The samples were drawn from two sources: the first 160 participants of the ongoing ImmuneRACE study, and 1,254 subjects contributed by 6 global collaborators. The repertoires were released in a freely available public database intended as a resource for research on the immune response to SARS-CoV-2. On the study overall, not on this receptor specifically: The quantity of clinical and demographic metadata differed by source and by participant and was supplied without curation.

Whole blood was collected in K2EDTA tubes by collaborating institutions according to the institutions' own protocols. For TCRbeta analysis, collaborator samples were shipped as frozen whole blood, as isolated PBMCs, or as DNA extracted from either sample type. Between the V and J ends, shortened by 8 bases and 4 bases respectively, the junction contains 15 bases. From the cysteine through the phenylalanine, the CDR3 covers 13 amino acids. This entry keeps only the CDR3 DNA: 39 bases, framed from base 1. According to the germline V gene, CDR1 reads MNHEY and CDR2 reads SVGAGI. TCRbeta CDR3 regions were amplified from genomic DNA by means of the immunoSEQ Assay, a bias-controlled multiplex PCR. The published analysis was carried out like this. The number of nucleated cells in each sample was estimated by amplification of reference gene primers within the assay. To quantify the absolute abundance of each unique TCRbeta CDR3 rearrangement, sequence reads were collapsed and filtered. For each sample, productive Simpson clonality was calculated as the square root of Simpson's diversity index over productive rearrangements. TCRdb carries this immuneACCESS record with in-frame sequences only. Its versions omit some clonotypes, under half of them owing to an unresolved V gene in the studies checked, with the rest unexplained. D and trimming were read from the DNA, whereas the V and J calls and clone size are those reported in that table. The sample contains fewer than 250,000 clones, 83% of them found a single time. The ten largest make up roughly 2.6% of the sample.

This clone is judged medium-sized (0.01 to 0.1%). Its target antigen remains unknown. Base qualities are not recorded, but no much larger clone differs from it by a single base. This TCR derives from a woman aged 40 to 50 with active or convalescent COVID-19. Sequencing was carried out using peripheral blood. The sequence links TRBV6-5 to TRBJ2-7; tentative D gene TRBD1, with 6 bases matching. CDR3 protein: CASSRGFNYEQYF. The bases are TGTGCCAGCTCCAGGGGTTTCAATTACGAGCAGTACTTC.